This T cell receptor (beta chain) was sequenced during a study of T-cell memory formation after mild COVID-19. Whole-study results and caveats: Pre-infection memory held some responding clones, suggesting pre-existing cross-reactive T cells responded.

Notes on this clonotype: Its target is unknown.

TCRdb reanalysed the 5' RACE reads using MiXCR and keeps one entry per CDR3 protein. The profile covers some 440,000 distinct CDR3 sequences, with about 23% appearing a single time and around 13% taken by the ten largest. This CDR3 is 16 amino acids long. The junction had 6 bases not matched to a gene; V was cut back by 2 bases and J by 4 bases. The V gene's germline CDR1 is MNHNY and CDR2 SVGAGI (reference sequence). Sequencing used PBMCs or a T cell subset sorted from them (not recorded which). V gene TRBV6-6 combines with J gene TRBJ2-2; 8 positions match TRBD2. The TCR originated in an adult woman who had mild COVID-19 (a few samples of this study predate the infection). Cell type and time point are not known. DNA of the CDR3: TGTGCCAGCAGTTACCCGGGACTAGTCAGCACCGGGGAGCTGTTTTTT. It is translated as CASSYPGLVSTGELFF.